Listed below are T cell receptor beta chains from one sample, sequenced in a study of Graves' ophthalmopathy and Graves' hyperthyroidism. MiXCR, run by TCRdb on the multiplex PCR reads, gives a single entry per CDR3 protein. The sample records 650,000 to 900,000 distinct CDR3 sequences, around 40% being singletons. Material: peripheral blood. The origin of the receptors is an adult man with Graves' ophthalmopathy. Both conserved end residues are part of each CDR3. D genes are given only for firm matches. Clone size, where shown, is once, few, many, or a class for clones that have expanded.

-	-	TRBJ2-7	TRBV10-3	TGTGCCAGCAGTTACTCGGTGGGACGGATCTCCTACGAGCAGTACTTC	CASSYSVGRISYEQYF
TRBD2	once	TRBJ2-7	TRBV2	TGTGCCAGCAGACCCCCGGGAGGTAAAAACGAGCAGTACTTC	CASRPPGGKNEQYF
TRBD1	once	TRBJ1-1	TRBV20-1	TGCAGTGCTTTTAGACAGGGGGCAAGAGAAGCTTTCTTT	CSAFRQGAREAFF
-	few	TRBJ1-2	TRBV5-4	TGCGCCAGCAGCCAAGGCGCCTATAACCAGTACGGCTACACCTTC	CASSQGAYNQYGYTF
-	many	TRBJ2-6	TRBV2	TGTGCCAGCAGGACCCCCGGGCCTGGGGCCAACGTCCTGACTTTC	CASRTPGPGANVLTF
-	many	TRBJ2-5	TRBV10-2	TGCGCCAGCAGTGAGGTTCGGGGGGCGCGGGGGACCCAGTACTTC	CASSEVRGARGTQYF
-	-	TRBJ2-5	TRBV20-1	TGCAGTGCTAGTAGGGCCTCCGATCACGAGACCCAGTACTTC	CSASRASDHETQYF
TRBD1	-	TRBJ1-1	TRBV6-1	TGTGCCAGCCGGGACAGGCAGAACACTGAAGCTTTCTTT	CASRDRQNTEAFF
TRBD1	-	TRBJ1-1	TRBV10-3	TGTGCCAGCAGCCAAACAGGGGGCGTAACGACTGAAGCTTTCTTT	CASSQTGGVTTEAFF
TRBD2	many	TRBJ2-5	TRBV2	TGTGCCAGCAGTGTGGAGACTAGCGGGCATCAGCGGGAGACCCAGTACTTC	CASSVETSGHQRETQYF
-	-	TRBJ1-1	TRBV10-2	TGCGCCAGCAGCCAATCAGGGCCCAGCCCAGCTTTCTTT	CASSQSGPSPAFF
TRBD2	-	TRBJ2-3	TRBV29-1	TGCAGCGTTGCCAACTTGGCGGGGGTTATTCAGTATTTT	CSVANLAGVIQYF
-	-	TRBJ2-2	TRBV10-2	TGCGCCAGCAGTGTAAATGGCGGTAACGGGGAGCTGTTTTTT	CASSVNGGNGELFF
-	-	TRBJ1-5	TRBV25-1	TGTGCCAGTCAGGGTGAGGGTCAGCCCCAGCATTTT	CASQGEGQPQHF
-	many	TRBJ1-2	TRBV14	TGTGCCAGCAGCCAACCGAGTGGCTATGGCTACACCTTC	CASSQPSGYGYTF
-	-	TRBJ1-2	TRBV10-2	TGCGCCAGCAGTGAGGAAGTCAGAACCTATGGCTACACCTTC	CASSEEVRTYGYTF
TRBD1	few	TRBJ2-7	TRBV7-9	TGTGCCAGCAGCCCCCTAAGCACAGGGGACAACGAGCAGTACTTC	CASSPLSTGDNEQYF
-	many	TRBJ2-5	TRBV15	TGTGCCACCAGCAGAGATCGGGAGACCCAGTACTTC	CATSRDRETQYF
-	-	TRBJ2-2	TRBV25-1	TGTGCCAGCAGTTACGCGGCGGCCGCGAACACCGGGGAGCTGTTTTTT	CASSYAAAANTGELFF
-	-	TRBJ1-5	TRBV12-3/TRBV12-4	TGTGCCAGCAGACTTGGTCCCTATAGCAATCAGCCCCAGCATTTT	CASRLGPYSNQPQHF
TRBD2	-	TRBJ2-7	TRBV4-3	TGCGCCAGCAGCCAAGACGGGAGGGGTCCATCCTACGAGCAGTACTTC	CASSQDGRGPSYEQYF
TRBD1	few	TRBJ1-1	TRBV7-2	TGTGCCAGCAGCAATGGACAGGGTAAAACTGAAGCTTTCTTT	CASSNGQGKTEAFF
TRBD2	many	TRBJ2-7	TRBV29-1	TGCAGCGCGAGACTAGCGGAGGCCTACGAGCAGTACTTC	CSARLAEAYEQYF
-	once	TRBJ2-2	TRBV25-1	TGTGCCGGCAGCTCGCGGTACACTGGGGAGCTGTTTTTT	CAGSSRYTGELFF
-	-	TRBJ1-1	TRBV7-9	TGTGCCAGCAGCTTAATAGCCGGGGCGGGAAACGCTGAAGCTTTCTTT	CASSLIAGAGNAEAFF
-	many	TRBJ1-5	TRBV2	TGTGCCAGCAGTCCAGGGGCTTCCAATCAGCCCCAGCATTTT	CASSPGASNQPQHF
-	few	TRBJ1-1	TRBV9	TGTGCCAGCAGCGTAGAACCTGGGGGACTGGCTGAAGCTTTCTTT	CASSVEPGGLAEAFF
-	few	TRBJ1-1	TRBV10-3	TGTGCCATCAGTGAGTCGATAGGCGGCAGGGGGAACACTGAAGCTTTCTTT	CAISESIGGRGNTEAFF
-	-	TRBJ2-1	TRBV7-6	TGTGCCAGCAGCTTAGCGCTTATGGGGGCGAGCTCCTACAATGAGCAGTTCTTC	CASSLALMGASSYNEQFF
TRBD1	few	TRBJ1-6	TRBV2	TGTGCCAGCAGGGACAGGGGGCGATCACCCCTCCACTTT	CASRDRGRSPLHF
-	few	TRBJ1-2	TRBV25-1	TGTGCCAGCAGTTTATACAGGAGGGGCGGCTACACCTTC	CASSLYRRGGYTF
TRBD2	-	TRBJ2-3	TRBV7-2	TGTGCCAGCAGCTTTCCGGGACTAAGCACAGATACGCAGTATTTT	CASSFPGLSTDTQYF
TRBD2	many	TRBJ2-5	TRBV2	TGTGCCAGCAGTTCCACACTAGCGGGGTGGGCACAGACCCAGTACTTC	CASSSTLAGWAQTQYF
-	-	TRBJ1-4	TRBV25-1	TGTGCCAGCAGCGTATGGGATCGTAATGAAAAACTGTTTTTT	CASSVWDRNEKLFF
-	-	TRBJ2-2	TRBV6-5	TGTGCCAGCAGTTACTACTCTAACACCGGGGAGCTGTTTTTT	CASSYYSNTGELFF
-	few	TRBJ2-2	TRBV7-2	TGTGCCAGCAGCTTGGCCGGGGGCAGTCGCGGCACCGGGGAGCTGTTTTTT	CASSLAGGSRGTGELFF
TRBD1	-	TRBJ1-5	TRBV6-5	TGTGCCAGCAGTTTAGACCTGACAGGGAACAATCAGCCCCAGCATTTT	CASSLDLTGNNQPQHF
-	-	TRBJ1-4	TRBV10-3	TGTGCCATCAGTGAGTCGGGACCGAGGAGGGAAAAACTGTTTTTT	CAISESGPRREKLFF
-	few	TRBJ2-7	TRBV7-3	TGTGCCAGCACCTCCCGGTTCGGGGAGCAGTACTTC	CASTSRFGEQYF
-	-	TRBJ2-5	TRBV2	TGTGCCAGCACTCGTGCAGGACAAGAGACCCAGTACTTC	CASTRAGQETQYF
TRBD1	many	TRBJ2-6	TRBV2	TGTGCCAGCAGTACCCGACAGGGGGGGGCCGGGGCCAACGTCCTGACTTTC	CASSTRQGGAGANVLTF
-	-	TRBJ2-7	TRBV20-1	TGCAGTACTAGAGACCCCCTTTCCTACGAGCAGTACTTC	CSTRDPLSYEQYF
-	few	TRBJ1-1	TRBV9	TGTGCCAGCTCACCAGATTATGGAGGGACTGAAGCTTTCTTT	CASSPDYGGTEAFF
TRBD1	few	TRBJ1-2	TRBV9	TGTGCCAGCAGCCCCCGGGACAGGGGGATGCTAAGTGGCTACACCTTC	CASSPRDRGMLSGYTF
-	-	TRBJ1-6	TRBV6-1	TGTGCCAGCAGGGTTTTTAATTCACCCCTCCACTTT	CASRVFNSPLHF
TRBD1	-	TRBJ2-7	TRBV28	TGTGCCAGCAGTCCGCGGGGCAGGGGGCAATCCTACGAGCAGTACTTC	CASSPRGRGQSYEQYF
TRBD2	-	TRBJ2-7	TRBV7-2	TGTGCCAGCAGCTTAGCGAGGAGACTAGCGGGGGGGCCTTGGGACGAGCAGTACTTC	CASSLARRLAGGPWDEQYF
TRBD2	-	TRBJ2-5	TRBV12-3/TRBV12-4	TGTGCCAGCAGTCCAGGAGTAGCGGGGATTCAAGAGACCCAGTACTTC	CASSPGVAGIQETQYF
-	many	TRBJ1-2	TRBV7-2	TGTGCCAGCAGCTTAGCGCGACAATATTCTTTCGGGTATGGCTACACCTTC	CASSLARQYSFGYGYTF
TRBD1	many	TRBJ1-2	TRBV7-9	TGTGCCAGCAGCGACAGGGGGCGGCCTAACTATGGCTACACCTTC	CASSDRGRPNYGYTF